This T cell receptor (beta chain) appears in the sequencing data of a study of brain T cells in children with intractable seizures. Profiling relied on immunoSEQ multiplex PCR, and the TCRdb table lists in-frame clones only, not all of them. The data contain under 150,000 clones, around 94% of them seen just once; the ten biggest clones take up about 4%. The CDR3 runs to 15 residues. Per the germline V gene, CDR1 is LGHDT and CDR2 is YNNKEL (reference sequence). Unmatched junction bases numbered 9, after V lost 1 base and J lost 6 bases. Sample: peripheral blood, taken at surgery. The receptor was isolated from a boy under two years old with hemimegalencephaly and intractable seizures. J is TRBJ2-7 and V is TRBV3-1 (or the pseudogene TRBV3-2), with 7 bases that match TRBD2. The CDR3 loop reads CASSQGPSGDGEQYF. The CDR3 nucleotides are TGTGCCAGCAGCCAAGGCCCTAGCGGCGACGGCGAGCAGTACTTC.